Sequencing of this TCR beta chain was carried out in a study of cytomegalovirus exposure and HLA in healthy donors. The study's findings and limits: An ancestry cluster, one associated with Asian ancestry, reportedly showed fewer N-insertions than the 666-donor mean in a later analysis.

The PCR made use of 60 Vbeta and 13 Jbeta primers. Profiled with immunoSEQ multiplex PCR; TCRdb holds only in-frame clones, not every one. The table records more than 90,000 clones, around 80% of them present only once. As regards this clone: Its target is unknown.

The CDR3 is made up of 13 amino acids. Germline V gene lookup returns CDR1 ENHRY and CDR2 SYGVKD. Trimming pared 8 bases from V and 4 bases from J, leaving 14 bases between. Material: PBMCs. The sequence derives from a woman aged 55-70 years in good health and CMV-seronegative. The V and J genes are TRBV10-3 and TRBJ1-2, with D tentatively TRBD1 (6 bases). The CDR3 DNA is TGTGCCATCTACTCTGACAGGTCCTATGGCTACACCTTC. It is translated as CAIYSDRSYGYTF.